This T cell receptor beta chain was identified during a study of shared clonotypes between healthy human individuals. Broader study findings: Researchers found naive subsets generally carried larger estimated richness than memory subsets.

Concerning this clone itself: No antigen is known for it.

TCRdb's table, derived via immunoSEQ multiplex PCR, lists solely in-frame clones and lacks some. The table includes about a million clones, approximately 76% detected once. V was pared by 5 bases and J by 9 bases, with 14 bases between. Germline V gives CDR1 SGHTA, CDR2 FQGNSA. This CDR3 region has 13 residues. The sample consisted of memory CD4+ T cells sorted from blood. Subset noted: CD45RA-negative fraction. The J gene is TRBJ2-1, the V gene TRBV7-2; D unclear. The sequence was obtained from a man between 18 and 35 years old in good health. CDR3 DNA: TGTGCCAGCAGCGTTGGCCGTGGAGTTGAGCAGTTCTTC. Protein product: CASSVGRGVEQFF.